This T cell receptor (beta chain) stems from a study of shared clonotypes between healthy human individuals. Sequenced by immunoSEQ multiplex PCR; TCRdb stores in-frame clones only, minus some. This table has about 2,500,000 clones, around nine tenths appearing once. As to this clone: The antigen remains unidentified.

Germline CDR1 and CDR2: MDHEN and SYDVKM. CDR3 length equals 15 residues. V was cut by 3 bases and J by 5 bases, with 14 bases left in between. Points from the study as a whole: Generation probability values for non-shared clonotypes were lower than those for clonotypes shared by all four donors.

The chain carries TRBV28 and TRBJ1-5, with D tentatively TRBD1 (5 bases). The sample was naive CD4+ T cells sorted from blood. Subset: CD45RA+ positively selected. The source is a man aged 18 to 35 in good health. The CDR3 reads CASSFSGIKDQPQHF. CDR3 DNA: TGTGCCAGCAGTTTTTCAGGGATAAAGGATCAGCCCCAGCATTTT.